One sample yielded the 21 T cell receptor beta chains listed below, sequenced in a study of a mutant IDH1 vaccine in newly diagnosed glioma. Their cognate antigens are unknown. Time point here: week 47, end of study. One vaccine dose held 300 ug of mutant IDH1 20-mer peptide and came with topical imiquimod. Libraries were prepared by immunoSEQ multiplex PCR; TCRdb keeps only in-frame clonotypes and omits some of them. The sample holds nearly 25,000 clones, roughly 82% seen once. Source: PBMCs, taken from a glioma patient whose treatment included an IDH1 peptide vaccine. The receptors derive from a man aged 35 to 55 with glioma. Some clones in this sample may be carry-over from other donors' samples.

The chain is built from TRBV6-5 and TRBJ2-2; 7 positions agree with TRBD2. The CDR3 spans 16 residues. With 3 bases clipped from V and 6 bases from J, the junction kept 10 bases outside the gene matches. Germline V gives CDR1 MNHEY, CDR2 SVGAGI. The CDR3 is CASSYNPSGGAGELFF. CDR3 nucleotide sequence: TGTGCCAGCAGTTATAATCCCTCTGGGGGGGCCGGGGAGCTGTTTTTT.

The CDR3 sequence: CASSDNRGQPQHF. CDR3 coding DNA: TGTGCCAGCAGTGATAACAGGGGTCAGCCCCAGCATTTT. The chain recombines TRBV6-1 with TRBJ1-5; 7 bases align to TRBD1. Germline CDR1 reads MNHNS; CDR2 reads SASEGT. V was clipped by 3 bases and J by 6 bases; unmatched bases: 2. The CDR3 totals 13 residues.

The CDR3 DNA reads TGTGCCAGCAGCCTTAGCGGCCGCGAGACCCAGTACTTC. It translates to CASSLSGRETQYF. This chain connects TRBV5-4 to TRBJ2-5, with a possible D match to TRBD2 (6 bases). CDR1 is SGHNT and CDR2 is YYREEE in the germline V gene (reference sequence). V shed 4 bases and J shed 5 bases, with 12 bases lying between them. This CDR3 has 13 residues.

This rearrangement joins TRBV19 to TRBJ1-1; 7 bases line up with TRBD1. From germline, CDR1 is LNHDA and CDR2 SQIVND (reference sequence). This CDR3 is 13 amino acids long. V dropped 8 bases and J dropped 3; count of bases not matched to a gene: 6. The DNA for the CDR3 is TGTGCCAGTCTGACAGGGTCCTACACTGAAGCTTTCTTT. Amino acids: CASLTGSYTEAFF.

The chain has TRBV30 and TRBJ2-3; D call uncertain. Trimming took 4 bases from V and 1 from J, leaving 9 bases between them. Per germline, CDR1 GTSNPN and CDR2 SVGIG (reference sequence). The CDR3 runs 13 residues. The CDR3 region has the DNA TGTGCCTGGATCCGGCAGGGCACAGATACGCAGTATTTT. Translation: CAWIRQGTDTQYF.

The V call is TRBV9, the J call TRBJ1-1; no reliable D call. Per germline, CDR1 SGDLS and CDR2 YYNGEE. With 4 bases removed from V and 11 bases from J, the gap between germline ends came to 15 bases. The CDR3 runs to 12 residues. In nucleotides, the CDR3 is TGTGCCAGCAGCACTATGGCCGGGTTTGCTTTCTTT. It translates to CASSTMAGFAFF.

V gene TRBV9 combines with J gene TRBJ2-1; D is unclear. This CDR3 comprises 11 residues. Trimming left V 4 bases short and J 10 bases short, with 9 bases between. The germline V gene encodes CDR1 SGDLS and CDR2 YYNGEE. CDR3 protein: CASSLHEEQFF. DNA of the CDR3: TGTGCCAGCAGCCTCCATGAGGAGCAGTTCTTC.

This clone appeared a few times. The genes are TRBV15 and TRBJ1-6; no firm D call. Trimming shortened V by 0 bases and J by 3 bases, and 3 bases separated the two germline ends. CDR1 is LNHNV, CDR2 YYDKDF, per germline (reference sequence). The CDR3 spans 14 residues. This CDR3 is CATSRDNYNSPLHF. The CDR3 nucleotides are TGTGCCACCAGCAGAGACAACTATAATTCACCCCTCCACTTT.

The chain employs TRBV18 and TRBJ2-1; 9 bases are shared with TRBD2. V shed 5 bases, J shed 4 bases, and the junction held 3 bases outside the gene matches. Germline assignment: CDR1 KGHSH and CDR2 LQKENI. The CDR3 runs 14 residues. The CDR3 loop reads CASSASGTYNEQFF. The CDR3 DNA reads as TGTGCCAGCTCAGCTAGCGGGACATACAATGAGCAGTTCTTC.

The rearrangement links TRBV4-1 to TRBJ1-1, with D possibly being TRBD1 (5 bases). Trimming left V 4 bases short and J 3 bases short, with 18 bases between. The CDR3 totals 16 residues. From germline, CDR1 is MGHRA and CDR2 YSYEKL. CDR3 residues: CASSPRQATGDTEAFF. Here the CDR3 DNA reads TGCGCCAGCAGCCCCCGCCAGGCAACGGGGGACACTGAAGCTTTCTTT.

The V gene is TRBV2, the J gene TRBJ1-2; 7 nucleotides line up with TRBD1. Looked up from germline, CDR1 is SNHLY and CDR2 is FYNNEI. The V segment lost 7 bases and the J segment 8 bases; nucleotides outside the gene matches: 13. This CDR3 spans 14 amino acids. Here the CDR3 DNA reads TGTGCCAGCACGAATCAACAGGGGATGGGGGGCTACACCTTC. Translating it yields CASTNQQGMGGYTF.

V and J are TRBV5-1 and TRBJ1-1; 8 nucleotides match TRBD1. This CDR3 has 13 amino acids. Unmatched junction bases numbered 9, after V lost 4 bases and J lost 10 bases. Looked up from germline, CDR1 is SGHRS and CDR2 is YFSETQ. The CDR3 loop reads CASSRAGGTGAFF. CDR3 bases: TGCGCCAGCAGCCGGGCGGGGGGGACAGGAGCTTTCTTT.

The CDR3 spells CASSTSAGLVAFF. CDR3 sequence (DNA): TGTGCCAGCAGCACTAGTGCGGGGTTAGTAGCTTTCTTT. The V call is TRBV7-2, the J call TRBJ1-1; unclear D gene. CDR1 SGHTA and CDR2 FQGNSA come from the germline V gene. The CDR3 loop spans 13 amino acids. V was clipped by 5 bases and J by 10 bases, with 17 bases between them.

About this clone: This CDR3 is also generated by other DNA sequences in the sample. The rearrangement uses TRBV9 and TRBJ1-5; D unresolved. The CDR3 loop spans 13 amino acids. V gave up 0 bases and J gave up 1 base, with 2 bases separating them. Germline CDR1 reads SGDLS; CDR2 reads YYNGEE. The CDR3 loop reads CASSVGSNQPQHF. The CDR3 nucleotides read TGTGCCAGCAGCGTAGGGAGCAATCAGCCCCAGCATTTT.

CDR3 nucleotide sequence: TGTGCCACCAGCAGAGGTCAAACAGGGTTCAAGGTTGAGCAGTTCTTC. Its protein is CATSRGQTGFKVEQFF. This sequence joins TRBV15 and TRBJ2-1, with D perhaps matching TRBD1 (6 bases). Germline CDR1 is LNHNV and CDR2 is YYDKDF (reference sequence). The V end lost 1 base, the J end lost 9 bases, and 19 bases lay between the germline ends. The CDR3 covers 16 residues.

This clone was seen only once. The rearrangement joins TRBV29-1 to TRBJ1-4; tentatively, D is TRBD1 (5 bases). V was pared by 6 bases and J by 5 bases, with 16 bases between. Germline V gene data show CDR1 as SQVTM and CDR2 as ANQGSEA. The CDR3 is made up of 14 amino acids. The CDR3 spells CSVLGPGQNEKLFF. For the CDR3, the DNA is TGCAGCGTCCTTGGACCGGGGCAGAATGAAAAACTGTTTTTT. Complete variable domain (other parts from reference TRBV29-1 and TRBJ1-4): SAVISQKPSRDICQRGTSLTIQCQVDSQVTMMFWYRQQPGQSLTLIATANQGSEATYESGFVIDKFPISRPNLTFSTLTVSNMSPEDSSIYLCSVLGPGQNEKLFFGSGTQLSVL.

This chain uses TRBV5-6 with TRBJ1-5; 9 positions agree with TRBD1. This CDR3 has 15 amino acids. After removal of 1 base from V and 5 bases from J, the junction contained 4 bases not matched to a gene. Germline CDR1 is SGHDT and CDR2 is YYEEEE. In nucleotides, the CDR3 is TGTGCCAGCAGCTTGACAGGGGGCGTCCATCAGCCCCAGCATTTT. Its translation is CASSLTGGVHQPQHF.

V and J are TRBV6-4 and TRBJ1-2; D unresolved. The V gene's germline CDR1 is MRHNA and CDR2 SNTAGT. Trimming pared 5 bases from V and 5 bases from J, leaving 3 bases between. The CDR3 extends over 10 amino acids. CDR3 residues: CASSIYGYTF. The CDR3 nucleotides read TGTGCCAGCAGTATATATGGCTACACCTTC.

This clone has just a few counts. The gene calls are TRBV7-6 and TRBJ1-5; tentative D call: TRBD1 (5 bases). Trimming removed 5 bases from V and 3 bases from J, with 14 bases in between. Germline V gene data show CDR1 as SGHVS and CDR2 as FNYEAQ. The CDR3 extends over 15 amino acids. CDR3 DNA: TGTGCCAGCAGCCCCGGAAGGGGATTCAATCAGCCCCAGCATTTT. This encodes CASSPGRGFNQPQHF.

In its sample, this clone was seen once. V is TRBV2 and J is TRBJ2-3, with TRBD2 identical over 9 bases. V was clipped by 8 bases and J by 0 bases; unmatched bases: 6. CDR1 is SNHLY and CDR2 is FYNNEI in the germline V gene. CDR3 size: 15 residues. CDR3 residues: CASLGGGESTDTQYF. CDR3 nucleotides: TGTGCCAGCCTAGGCGGGGGGGAAAGCACAGATACGCAGTATTTT. Full variable domain (outside the CDR3, taken from reference TRBV2 and TRBJ2-3): EPEVTQTPSHQVTQMGQEVILRCVPISNHLYFYWYRQILGQKVEFLVSFYNNEISEKSEIFDDQFSVERPDGSNFTLKIRSTKLEDSAMYFCASLGGGESTDTQYFGPGTRLTVL.

The chain carries TRBV20-1 and TRBJ1-4; D not certain. The CDR3 is made up of 11 amino acids. Germline V gene sequence: CDR1 DFQATT, CDR2 SNEGSKA (reference sequence). V dropped 1 base and J dropped 8 bases, with 5 bases sitting between them. As DNA, the CDR3 is TGCAGTGCTAGAGGGGTAGAAAAACTGTTTTTT. Translating gives CSARGVEKLFF.